This TCR beta chain was sequenced for a study of cytomegalovirus exposure and HLA in healthy donors. PCR primers comprised 60 Vbeta and 13 Jbeta primers. Here immunoSEQ multiplex PCR was the method, and the copy in TCRdb shows in-frame clones only, minus some. The sample includes about 140,000 clones, approximately 82% seen only once; the top ten take 1.4%. With 5 bases removed from V and 7 bases from J, the gap between germline ends came to 17 bases. Germline-derived CDR1 and CDR2 are MNHEY and SVGAGI. The CDR3 length is 15 residues. The chain links TRBV6-5 to TRBJ2-2; possibly TRBD1 for D (6 bases). Material: PBMCs. This TCR came from a man aged 25 to 40 in good health and CMV-seropositive. The CDR3 spells CASSIKQGGYGELFF. CDR3 nucleotide sequence: TGTGCCAGCAGTATAAAACAGGGCGGGTACGGGGAGCTGTTTTTT.